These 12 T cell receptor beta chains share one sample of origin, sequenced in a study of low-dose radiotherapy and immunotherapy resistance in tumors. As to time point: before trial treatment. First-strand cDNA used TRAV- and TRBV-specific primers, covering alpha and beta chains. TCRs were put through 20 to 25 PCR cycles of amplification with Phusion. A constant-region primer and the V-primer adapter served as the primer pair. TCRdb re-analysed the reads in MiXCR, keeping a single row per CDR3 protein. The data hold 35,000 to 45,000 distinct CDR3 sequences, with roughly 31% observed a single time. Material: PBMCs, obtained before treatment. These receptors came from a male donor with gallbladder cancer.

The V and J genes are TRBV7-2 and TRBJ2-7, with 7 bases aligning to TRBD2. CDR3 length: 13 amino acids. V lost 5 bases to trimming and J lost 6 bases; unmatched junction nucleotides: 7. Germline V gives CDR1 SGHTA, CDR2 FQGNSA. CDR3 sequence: CASSDRGRGEQYF. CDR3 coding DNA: TGTGCCAGCAGCGACCGAGGGAGGGGCGAGCAGTACTTC.

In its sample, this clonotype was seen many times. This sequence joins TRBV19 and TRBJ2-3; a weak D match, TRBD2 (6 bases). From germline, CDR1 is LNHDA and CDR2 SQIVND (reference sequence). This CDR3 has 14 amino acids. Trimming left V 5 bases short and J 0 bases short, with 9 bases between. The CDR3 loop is CASSDGGSTDTQYF. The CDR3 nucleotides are TGTGCCAGTAGTGACGGGGGTAGCACAGATACGCAGTATTTT.

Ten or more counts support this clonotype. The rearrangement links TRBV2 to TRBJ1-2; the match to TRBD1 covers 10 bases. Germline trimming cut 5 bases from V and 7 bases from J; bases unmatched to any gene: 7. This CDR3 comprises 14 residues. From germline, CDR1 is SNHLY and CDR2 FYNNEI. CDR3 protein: CASSPGQGFGGYTF. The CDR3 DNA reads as TGTGCCAGCAGTCCGGGACAGGGGTTCGGTGGCTACACCTTC.

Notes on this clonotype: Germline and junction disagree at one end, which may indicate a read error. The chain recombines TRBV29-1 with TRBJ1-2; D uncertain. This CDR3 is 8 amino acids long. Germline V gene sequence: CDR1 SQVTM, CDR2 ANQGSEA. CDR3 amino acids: CSVPSGHF. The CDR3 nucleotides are TGCAGCGTTCCGTCTGGCCACTTC.

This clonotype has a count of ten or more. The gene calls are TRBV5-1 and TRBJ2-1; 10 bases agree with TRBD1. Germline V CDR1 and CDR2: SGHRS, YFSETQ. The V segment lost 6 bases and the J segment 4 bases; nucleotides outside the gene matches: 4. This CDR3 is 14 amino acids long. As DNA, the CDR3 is TGCGCCAGCACCCCGGGACAGGGGTACAATGAGCAGTTCTTC. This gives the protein CASTPGQGYNEQFF.

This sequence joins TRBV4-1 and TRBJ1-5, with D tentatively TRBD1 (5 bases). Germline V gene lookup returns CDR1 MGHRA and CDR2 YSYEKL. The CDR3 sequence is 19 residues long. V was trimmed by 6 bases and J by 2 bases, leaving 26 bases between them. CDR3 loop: CASSLRTERGSSGNQPQHF. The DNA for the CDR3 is TGCGCCAGCAGTCTAAGAACGGAGAGGGGAAGTTCGGGCAATCAGCCCCAGCATTTT.

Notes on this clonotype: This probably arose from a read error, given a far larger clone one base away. The CDR3 protein is CASSYGGPSEQYF. The CDR3, as DNA: TGTGCCAGTAGCTATGGGGGGCCGAGTGAGCAGTACTTC. This chain uses TRBV19 with TRBJ2-5; the D call may be TRBD1 or TRBD2 (6 bases each). The V end lost 6 bases, the J end lost 11 bases, and 19 bases lay between the germline ends. Germline V gene lookup returns CDR1 LNHDA and CDR2 SQIVND (reference sequence). This CDR3 spans 13 amino acids.

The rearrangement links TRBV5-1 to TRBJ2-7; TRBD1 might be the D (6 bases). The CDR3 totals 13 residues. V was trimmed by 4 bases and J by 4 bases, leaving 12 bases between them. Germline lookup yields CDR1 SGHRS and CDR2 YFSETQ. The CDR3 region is CASSISTGYEQYF. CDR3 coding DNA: TGCGCCAGCAGCATATCGACAGGATACGAGCAGTACTTC.

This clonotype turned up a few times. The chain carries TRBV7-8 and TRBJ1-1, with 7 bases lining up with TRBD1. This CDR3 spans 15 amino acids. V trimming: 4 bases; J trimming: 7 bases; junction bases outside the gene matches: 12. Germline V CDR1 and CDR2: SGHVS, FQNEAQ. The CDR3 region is CASSSSPDDRDEAFF. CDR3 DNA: TGTGCCAGCAGCTCCAGTCCCGACGACAGGGATGAAGCTTTCTTT. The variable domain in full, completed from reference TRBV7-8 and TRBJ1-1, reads GAGVSQSPRYKVAKRGQDVALRCDPISGHVSLFWYQQALGQGPEFLTYFQNEAQLDKSGLPSDRFFAERPEGSVSTLKIQRTQQEDSAVYLCASSSSPDDRDEAFFGQGTRLTVV.

CDR3 sequence: CASKAEMNTEAFF. The CDR3 DNA sequence: TGCGCCAGCAAGGCGGAAATGAACACTGAAGCTTTCTTT. V is TRBV5-1 and J is TRBJ1-1; D remains unclear. The V end lost 6 bases, the J end lost 0 bases, and 9 bases lay between the germline ends. This CDR3 is built from 13 residues. Germline assignment: CDR1 SGHRS and CDR2 YFSETQ.

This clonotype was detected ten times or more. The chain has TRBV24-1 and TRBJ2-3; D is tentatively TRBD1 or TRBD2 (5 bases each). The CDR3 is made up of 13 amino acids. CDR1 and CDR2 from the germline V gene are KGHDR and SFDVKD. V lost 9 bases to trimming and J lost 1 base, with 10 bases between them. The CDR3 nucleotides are TGTGCCACCTGGGACGAGCGCACAGATACGCAGTATTTT. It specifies CATWDERTDTQYF.

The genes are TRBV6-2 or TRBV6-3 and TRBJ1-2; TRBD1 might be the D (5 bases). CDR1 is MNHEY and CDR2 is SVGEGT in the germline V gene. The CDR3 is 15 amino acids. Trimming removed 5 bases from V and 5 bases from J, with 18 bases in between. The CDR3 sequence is CASSEQARAGYGYTF. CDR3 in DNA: TGTGCCAGCAGTGAACAGGCCCGAGCTGGATATGGCTACACCTTC.